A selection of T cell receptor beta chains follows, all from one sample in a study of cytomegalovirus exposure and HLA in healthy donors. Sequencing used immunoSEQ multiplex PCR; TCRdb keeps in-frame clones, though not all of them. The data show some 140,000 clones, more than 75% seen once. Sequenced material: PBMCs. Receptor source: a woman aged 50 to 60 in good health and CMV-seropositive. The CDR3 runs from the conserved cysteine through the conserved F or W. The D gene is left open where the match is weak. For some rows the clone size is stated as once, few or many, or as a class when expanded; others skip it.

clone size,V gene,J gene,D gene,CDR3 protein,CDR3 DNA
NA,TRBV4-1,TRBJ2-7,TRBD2,CASSRGTSESYEQYF,TGCGCCAGCAGCCGGGGGACTAGTGAGAGCTACGAGCAGTACTTC
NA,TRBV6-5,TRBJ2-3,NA,CASSYAGLTTDTQYF,TGTGCCAGCAGTTACGCAGGACTTACCACAGATACGCAGTATTTT
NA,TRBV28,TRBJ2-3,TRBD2,CASSGGLTSGSTDTQYF,TGTGCCAGCAGTGGGGGCCTGACTAGCGGAAGCACAGATACGCAGTATTTT
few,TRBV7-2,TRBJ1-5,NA,CASSLGGGGQPQHF,TGTGCCAGCAGCTTAGGAGGGGGGGGACAGCCCCAGCATTTT
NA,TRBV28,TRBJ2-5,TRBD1,CASSSLPGTGDQETQYF,TGTGCCAGCAGTTCACTCCCCGGGACAGGAGACCAAGAGACCCAGTACTTC
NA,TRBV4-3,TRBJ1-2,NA,CASSQDSGQGYVYTF,TGCGCCAGCAGCCAAGATTCGGGACAAGGCTATGTCTACACCTTC
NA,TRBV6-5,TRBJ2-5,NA,CASSYGPGAGKETQYF,TGTGCCAGCAGTTACGGCCCAGGGGCCGGGAAGGAGACCCAGTACTTC
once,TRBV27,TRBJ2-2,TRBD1,CASSRIGTVNTGELFF,TGTGCCAGCAGTCGGATCGGGACAGTTAACACCGGGGAGCTGTTTTTT
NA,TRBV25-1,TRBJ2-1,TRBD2,CASSESSFGRSRNEQFF,TGTGCCAGCAGTGAATCCTCATTCGGGAGGTCCCGGAATGAGCAGTTCTTC
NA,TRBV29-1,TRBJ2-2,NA,CSVDRENTGELFF,TGCAGCGTTGACAGGGAGAACACCGGGGAGCTGTTTTTT
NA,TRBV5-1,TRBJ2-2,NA,CASSLRGGLFPGELFF,TGCGCCAGCAGCTTGAGGGGGGGTTTGTTCCCCGGGGAGCTGTTTTTT
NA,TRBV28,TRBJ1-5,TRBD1,CASSSPTGAVHQPQHF,TGTGCCAGCAGTTCCCCGACAGGGGCGGTCCATCAGCCCCAGCATTTT
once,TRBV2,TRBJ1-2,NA,CASSALGAIGTF,TGTGCCAGCAGTGCCTTGGGGGCCATAGGAACCTTC
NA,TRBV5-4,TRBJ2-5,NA,CASSLELARETQYF,TGTGCCAGCAGTCTGGAACTAGCACGAGAGACCCAGTACTTC
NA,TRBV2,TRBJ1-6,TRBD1,CASTGMDRGNSPLHF,TGTGCCAGCACCGGGATGGACAGGGGAAATTCACCCCTCCACTTT
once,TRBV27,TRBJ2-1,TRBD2,CASRLASGSVGQFF,TGTGCCAGCCGTTTAGCTAGCGGGAGTGTTGGGCAGTTCTTC
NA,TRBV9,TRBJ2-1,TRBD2,CASSGRDSINEQFF,TGTGCCAGCAGTGGGAGGGACTCCATCAATGAGCAGTTCTTC
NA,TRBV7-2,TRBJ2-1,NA,CASSLTVSYNEQFF,TGTGCCAGCAGCTTAACAGTTTCCTACAATGAGCAGTTCTTC
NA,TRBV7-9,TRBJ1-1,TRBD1,CASSLGTGWNTEAFF,TGTGCCAGCAGCCTGGGGACAGGGTGGAACACTGAAGCTTTCTTT
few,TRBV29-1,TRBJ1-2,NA,CSVGGDSYGYTF,TGCAGCGTGGGGGGTGACAGCTATGGCTACACCTTC
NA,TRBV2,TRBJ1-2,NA,CASSELTGWVQGYTF,TGTGCCAGCAGTGAGTTGACAGGCTGGGTACAGGGCTACACCTTC
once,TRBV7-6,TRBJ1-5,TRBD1,CASSLLAGGNNQPQHF,TGTGCCAGCAGCTTGTTGGCAGGGGGAAACAATCAGCCCCAGCATTTT
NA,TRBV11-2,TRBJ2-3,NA,CASTKTGSTDTQYF,TGTGCCAGCACCAAGACAGGTAGCACAGATACGCAGTATTTT
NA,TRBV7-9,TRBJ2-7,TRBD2,CASSLVGGRSSYEQYF,TGTGCCAGCAGCTTAGTGGGGGGGAGGAGCTCCTACGAGCAGTACTTC
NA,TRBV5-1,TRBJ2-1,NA,CASSRGLFGNNEQFF,TGCGCCAGCAGCAGGGGCCTCTTTGGGAACAATGAGCAGTTCTTC
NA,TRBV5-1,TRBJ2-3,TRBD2,CASTYLAGGTDTQYF,TGCGCCAGCACCTACCTAGCGGGAGGTACAGATACGCAGTATTTT
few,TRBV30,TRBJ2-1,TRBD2,CAWSHLAGIQYNEQFF,TGTGCCTGGAGTCACCTAGCGGGGATACAATACAATGAGCAGTTCTTC
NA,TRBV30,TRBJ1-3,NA,CVWSVGAGLSSGNTIYF,TGTGTCTGGAGTGTAGGCGCAGGCCTTAGCTCTGGAAACACCATATATTTT
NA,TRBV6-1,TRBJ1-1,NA,CASSERSWGRGSDTEAFF,TGTGCCAGCAGTGAACGTTCTTGGGGACGGGGGTCGGACACTGAAGCTTTCTTT
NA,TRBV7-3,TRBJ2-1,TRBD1,CASSPYRTGYNEQFF,TGTGCCAGCAGCCCCTACAGGACAGGCTACAATGAGCAGTTCTTC